The 9 T cell receptor beta chains below were found in one sample sequenced in a study of T cells in narcolepsy. The protocol was immunoSEQ multiplex PCR, while the TCRdb copy is restricted to in-frame clones and leaves out a portion. The data hold some 25,000 clones, with roughly 83% observed a single time. Sequenced sample: CD45RA- memory CD4+ T cells from PBMCs. The receptors derive from a human donor with narcolepsy.

The genes are TRBV7-6 and TRBJ1-3; D possibly corresponds to TRBD1 (5 bases). CDR1 is SGHVS, CDR2 FNYEAQ, per germline. CDR3 length equals 16 residues. Trimming took 6 bases from V and 4 from J, leaving 19 bases between them. In DNA form, the CDR3 reads TGTGCCAGCAGTACCGGGGCTTTGACCTACGGAAACACCATATATTTT. Its protein is CASSTGALTYGNTIYF. The full variable domain, with the rest looked up from reference TRBV7-6 and TRBJ1-3, is GAGVSQSPRYKVTKRGQDVALRCDPISGHVSLYWYRQALGQGPEFLTYFNYEAQQDKSGLPNDRFSAERPEGSISTLTIQRTEQRDSAMYRCASSTGALTYGNTIYFGEGSWLTVV.

This clone was counted a single time. The CDR3 sequence: CASSQGGYEQFF. The CDR3 bases are TGTGCCAGCAGCCAAGGGGGTTATGAGCAGTTCTTC. This chain uses TRBV11-2 with TRBJ2-1; TRBD1 might be the D (6 bases). The CDR3 is made up of 12 amino acids. V was pared by 5 bases and J by 8 bases, with 10 bases between. The V gene's germline CDR1 is SGHAT and CDR2 FQNNGV.

The J gene is TRBJ2-2, the V gene TRBV19; the match to TRBD2 covers 8 bases. The CDR3 loop spans 15 amino acids. V lost 3 bases, J lost 2 bases, and 2 bases stayed unmatched. The germline V gene encodes CDR1 LNHDA and CDR2 SQIVND (reference sequence). The CDR3 nucleotides read TGTGCCAGTAGTATTAGCGGGGTAAACACCGGGGAGCTGTTTTTT. Translating gives CASSISGVNTGELFF.

For the CDR3, the DNA is TGTGCCAGCACGAATCGAGGGGCCAATCAGCCCCAGCATTTT. This encodes CASTNRGANQPQHF. This rearrangement joins TRBV6-1 to TRBJ1-5; D is perhaps TRBD1 (5 bases). This CDR3 contains 14 residues. Trimming cost V 7 bases and J 3 bases, with 13 bases left between them. Germline CDR1 is MNHNS and CDR2 is SASEGT.

The rearrangement uses TRBV7-2 and TRBJ2-5; 10 bases are shared with TRBD1. The CDR3 covers 13 residues. V lost 8 bases, J lost 5 bases, and 5 bases stayed unmatched. Germline V gene lookup returns CDR1 SGHTA and CDR2 FQGNSA. In DNA form, the CDR3 reads TGTGCCAGCGGACAGGGGGTTAGGGAGACCCAGTACTTC. This translates into CASGQGVRETQYF.

This sequence joins TRBV6-5 and TRBJ1-2, with no clear D. Germline-derived CDR1 and CDR2 are MNHEY and SVGAGI. The CDR3 contains 15 residues. V was trimmed by 0 bases and J by 6 bases, leaving 14 bases between them. Here the CDR3 reads CASSYSALGGDGYTF. CDR3 DNA: TGTGCCAGCAGTTACTCGGCTCTGGGAGGTGATGGCTACACCTTC.

The chain employs TRBV18 and TRBJ1-1, with TRBD1 as a possible D gene (6 bases). The CDR3 consists of 13 residues. Germline V CDR1 and CDR2: KGHSH, LQKENI. Trimming left V 7 bases short and J 6 bases short, with 15 bases between. CDR3 in amino acids: CASFPDRDAEAFF. CDR3 nucleotide sequence: TGTGCCAGCTTCCCGGACAGAGATGCTGAAGCTTTCTTT.

The gene calls are TRBV13 and TRBJ1-6; D remains unclear. The germline V and J ends were trimmed by 5 bases and 8 bases, with 7 bases remaining between them. This CDR3 has 12 residues. Germline CDR1 reads PRHDT; CDR2 reads FYEKMQ (reference sequence). CDR3 nucleotide sequence: TGTGCCAGCAGCACCACCGATTCACCCCTCCACTTT. Amino acids: CASSTTDSPLHF.

The chain uses TRBV15 and TRBJ1-5; D is unclear. CDR3 length: 15 amino acids. Germline CDR1 and CDR2: LNHNV and YYDKDF (reference sequence). Trimming took 0 bases from V and 6 from J, leaving 12 bases between them. The CDR3 is CATSRDKGLGQPQHF. Written as DNA, the CDR3 is TGTGCCACCAGCAGAGATAAAGGGCTTGGTCAGCCCCAGCATTTT.